This note documents a single T cell receptor beta chain sequence. These data belong to a study of blood T cell repertoires in COVID-19. Across the whole study: PBMCs, B-cell-depleted T cells, or T cells provided the cDNA or gDNA that made up the material.

Germline CDR1 is MGHRA and CDR2 is YSYEKL. V dropped 0 bases and J dropped 8 bases, with 11 bases sitting between them. This CDR3 is 13 amino acids long. Here immunoSEQ multiplex PCR was the method, and the copy in TCRdb shows in-frame clones only, minus some. Of some 400,000 clones in the sample, around 87% were seen once. The rearrangement links TRBV4-1 to TRBJ2-7; D not resolved. This TCR was recovered from a woman aged 25 to 39 with COVID-19, enrolled during active disease. Sequencing was carried out using peripheral blood. CDR3 in amino acids: CASSQDFFSKQYF. CDR3 nucleotide sequence: TGCGCCAGCAGCCAAGATTTCTTTTCTAAGCAGTACTTC.